This is a list of T cell receptor beta chains from one sample in a study of blood T cell repertoires in COVID-19. Profiled with immunoSEQ multiplex PCR; TCRdb holds only in-frame clones, not every one. The sample consists of tens of thousands of clones, about 95% of them appearing once. Input material: peripheral blood. The receptors originated from a human donor with active COVID-19. The donor label of this sample is uncertain. The CDR3 runs from the conserved cysteine through the conserved F or W. The D gene is left open where the match is weak. Clone size is not always given. Where it is, it says once, few, many or a class for expanded clones.

>TRBV7-6|TRBD1|TRBJ1-5|-
CASSRTDRGAQPQHF
TGTGCCAGCAGCCGAACCGACAGGGGGGCTCAGCCCCAGCATTTT
>TRBV7-2|TRBD1|TRBJ1-1|-
CASSKFWTGNTEAFF
TGTGCCAGCAGCAAATTTTGGACAGGGAACACTGAAGCTTTCTTT
>TRBV29-1|-|TRBJ2-7|-
CSVESQGYEQYF
TGCAGCGTTGAATCGCAGGGGTACGAGCAGTACTTC
>TRBV13|TRBD2|TRBJ2-1|-
CASSPASGRGPGDEQFF
TGTGCCAGCAGCCCGGCTAGCGGGAGGGGCCCCGGCGATGAGCAGTTCTTC
>TRBV2|-|TRBJ2-5|-
CASSEWTAQETQYF
TGTGCCAGCAGTGAATGGACAGCCCAAGAGACCCAGTACTTC
>TRBV5-1|-|TRBJ2-5|-
CASSLDSRRAETQYF
TGCGCCAGCAGCTTGGACTCGCGCAGGGCAGAGACCCAGTACTTC
>TRBV4-2|TRBD1|TRBJ1-6|-
CASSGEGASSYNSPLHF
TGTGCCAGCAGCGGAGAGGGGGCAAGCTCCTATAATTCACCCCTCCACTTT
>TRBV6-5|TRBD2|TRBJ2-7|-
CASSYSMGGVNYEQYF
TGTGCCAGCAGTTACTCGATGGGAGGGGTCAACTACGAGCAGTACTTC
>TRBV6-5|TRBD2|TRBJ2-7|-
CASSYERESIYEQYF
TGTGCCAGCAGTTACGAGCGGGAGAGTATCTACGAGCAGTACTTC
>TRBV4-3|TRBD1|TRBJ2-1|-
CASSQDIGGHNEQFF
TGCGCCAGCAGCCAAGATATAGGGGGCCACAATGAGCAGTTCTTC
>TRBV5-4|-|TRBJ1-1|-
CASSYIGGSAEAFF
TGTGCCAGCAGCTACATCGGTGGTAGCGCTGAAGCTTTCTTT
>TRBV7-9|-|TRBJ1-4|-
CASSQISEKLFF
TGTGCCAGCAGCCAAATTTCCGAAAAACTGTTTTTT
>TRBV2|TRBD1|TRBJ1-6|few
CASAETGLRNSPLHF
TGTGCCAGCGCCGAGACAGGGCTCCGGAATTCACCCCTCCACTTT
>TRBV5-1|-|TRBJ1-6|-
CASSFDRTEPLHF
TGCGCCAGCAGCTTTGACAGGACCGAACCCCTCCACTTT
>TRBV5-4|-|TRBJ2-7|-
CASSLYQGGNEQYF
TGTGCCAGCAGCTTGTATCAGGGGGGCAACGAGCAGTACTTC
>TRBV19|TRBD1|TRBJ1-2|-
CASSPMGPGGPNYGYTF
TGTGCCAGTAGTCCTATGGGGCCAGGGGGTCCTAACTATGGCTACACCTTC
>TRBV11-3|-|TRBJ2-5|-
CASSLPGGETQYF
TGTGCCAGCAGCTTACCAGGTGGCGAGACCCAGTACTTC
>TRBV19|-|TRBJ1-1|-
CASSIQAVNTEAFF
TGTGCCAGTAGTATTCAGGCCGTGAACACTGAAGCTTTCTTT
>TRBV10-2|TRBD2|TRBJ2-2|-
CASRPGGSDGELFF
TGCGCCAGCAGGCCGGGGGGTTCGGACGGGGAGCTGTTTTTT
>TRBV24-1|-|TRBJ2-1|-
CATSDLNPRINEQFF
TGTGCCACCAGTGATTTGAATCCCAGAATCAATGAGCAGTTCTTC
>TRBV9|-|TRBJ2-3|-
CASSVDVKGGTQYF
TGTGCCAGCAGCGTAGACGTCAAGGGAGGTACGCAGTATTTT
>TRBV4-1|-|TRBJ2-1|-
CASSQAEGQFF
TGCGCCAGCAGCCAAGCCGAGGGGCAGTTCTTC
>TRBV4-1|TRBD1|TRBJ2-2|-
CASSQVAGGTGELFF
TGCGCCAGCAGCCAAGTGGCAGGGGGTACCGGGGAGCTGTTTTTT
>TRBV4-3|TRBD1|TRBJ1-5|-
CASSQDGTGGEQPQHF
TGCGCCAGCAGCCAAGATGGGACAGGGGGGGAACAGCCCCAGCATTTT
>TRBV5-1|-|TRBJ2-1|-
CASSLGSGLHEQFF
TGCGCCAGCAGCTTGGGTTCAGGGCTTCATGAGCAGTTCTTC
>TRBV4-2|-|TRBJ2-2|-
CASGGDNTGELFF
TGTGCCAGCGGAGGTGATAACACCGGGGAGCTGTTTTTT
>TRBV15|-|TRBJ2-7|-
CATSREAAGEQYF
TGTGCCACCAGCAGAGAGGCGGCGGGGGAGCAGTACTTC
>TRBV5-3|-|TRBJ1-1|-
CARSLCGQAPSPNRLDTEAFF
TGTGCCAGAAGCTTGTGTGGCCAGGCGCCTTCCCCCAATCGTCTGGACACTGAAGCTTTCTTT
>TRBV18|-|TRBJ2-6|once
CASSPNRDSGANVLTF
TGTGCCAGCTCACCGAATCGGGACTCTGGGGCCAACGTCCTGACTTTC
>TRBV30|TRBD1|TRBJ1-5|-
CAWSKDREYQPQHF
TGTGCCTGGAGTAAAGACAGGGAGTATCAGCCCCAGCATTTT
>TRBV7-9|TRBD1|TRBJ1-1|-
CASAPYRAGTGGNTEAFF
TGTGCCAGCGCACCCTACCGGGCCGGGACAGGGGGTAATACTGAAGCTTTCTTT
>TRBV18|TRBD2|TRBJ2-7|-
CASSPGTSGVYEQYF
TGTGCCAGCTCACCTGGGACTAGCGGCGTCTACGAGCAGTACTTC
>TRBV24-1|-|TRBJ2-2|once
CATSVLRTGELFF
TGTGCCACCAGTGTACTGAGGACCGGGGAGCTGTTTTTT
>TRBV7-9|-|TRBJ1-1|-
CASSPPGTEAFF
TGTGCCAGCAGCCCCCCGGGAACTGAAGCTTTCTTT
>TRBV5-1|-|TRBJ1-1|-
CASSAGFTEAFF
TGCGCCAGCAGCGCGGGTTTCACTGAAGCTTTCTTT
>TRBV21-1|-|TRBJ2-3|-
CASSIPLRQQTDTQYF
TGTGCCAGCAGCATACCCCTAAGACAGCAGACAGATACGCAGTATTTT
>TRBV19|TRBD1|TRBJ1-6|once
CATATGAGYNSPLHF
TGTGCCACCGCCACAGGGGCCGGCTATAATTCACCCCTCCACTTT
>TRBV18|TRBD1|TRBJ2-7|-
CASSPSGGTLWQYF
TGTGCCAGCTCACCATCAGGGGGTACGCTCTGGCAGTACTTC
>TRBV7-9|TRBD1|TRBJ1-2|-
CASEGQNYGYTF
TGTGCCAGCGAGGGACAGAACTATGGCTACACCTTC
>TRBV6-5|TRBD1|TRBJ1-4|-
CASSYSRTGLNEKLFF
TGTGCCAGCAGTTACTCGAGGACAGGTCTTAATGAAAAACTGTTTTTT
>TRBV7-9|-|TRBJ2-1|-
CASSLTLAVSYNEQFF
TGTGCCAGCAGCTTAACATTGGCGGTCTCCTACAATGAGCAGTTCTTC
>TRBV11-2|-|TRBJ2-7|-
CASSLDGTSLYEQYF
TGTGCCAGCAGCTTAGATGGGACATCGCTTTACGAGCAGTACTTC
>TRBV4-1|TRBD1|TRBJ1-2|-
CASSVGTGEYGYTF
TGCGCCAGCAGTGTCGGGACAGGGGAATATGGCTACACCTTC
>TRBV6-5|-|TRBJ1-2|-
CASGRETDGYTF
TGTGCCAGCGGGCGGGAAACGGATGGCTACACCTTC
>TRBV11-2|TRBD2|TRBJ2-7|-
CASSGGLASSYEQYF
TGTGCCAGCAGCGGGGGACTAGCGAGTTCCTACGAGCAGTACTTC
>TRBV7-2|TRBD2|TRBJ2-1|-
CASSLLAGAYNEQFF
TGTGCCAGCAGCTTACTAGCGGGGGCCTACAATGAGCAGTTCTTC
>TRBV4-1|TRBD1|TRBJ1-1|-
CASSQELNLQGGRSTGAFF
TGCGCCAGCAGCCAAGAATTGAATTTACAGGGGGGACGTTCTACCGGAGCTTTCTTT
>TRBV18|TRBD2|TRBJ2-7|-
CASSPAFAGGVEQYF
TGTGCCAGCTCACCAGCTTTTGCGGGAGGTGTCGAGCAGTACTTC
>TRBV4-2|-|TRBJ2-3|-
CASSQLTGSSSTQYF
TGTGCCAGCAGCCAGCTCACAGGGTCATCAAGTACGCAGTATTTT
>TRBV6-5|TRBD1|TRBJ2-1|-
CASLGTGGLNEQFF
TGTGCCAGTCTCGGGACAGGGGGGCTCAATGAGCAGTTCTTC
>TRBV7-7|-|TRBJ2-3|-
CASSLGSTTDTQYF
TGTGCTAGCAGCTTAGGTTCTACCACAGATACGCAGTATTTT
>TRBV19|TRBD2|TRBJ2-5|-
CASSVAGVLETQYF
TGTGCCAGTAGCGTAGCGGGAGTGTTGGAGACCCAGTACTTC
>TRBV7-8|-|TRBJ2-7|-
CASSLAQYRDKPYEQYF
TGTGCCAGCAGCTTAGCCCAATACCGGGACAAACCCTACGAGCAGTACTTC
>TRBV5-6|-|TRBJ2-6|-
CASSKLGGTDLFGANVLTF
TGTGCCAGCAGCAAATTGGGCGGGACAGATTTATTTGGGGCCAACGTCCTGACTTTC
>TRBV6-2/TRBV6-3|-|TRBJ2-7|-
CASSYSKVGPVSF
TGTGCCAGCAGTTACTCGAAAGTGGGGCCCGTGAGCTTC
>TRBV10-3|TRBD1|TRBJ2-3|-
CAIAGTGKDTQYF
TGTGCCATAGCCGGGACAGGAAAAGATACGCAGTATTTT